The entry below gives a single T cell receptor (beta chain) sequence along with its context. Its antigen is as yet unknown. Trimming took 5 bases from V and 0 from J; bases not matched to a gene: 13. This CDR3 is built from 19 residues. Germline-derived CDR1 and CDR2 are SEHNR and FQNEAQ (reference sequence). Libraries were made from TCR beta cDNA, and they carried unique molecular identifiers. T cells, about 0.85 to 11 million of them, yielded some 510,000 cDNA molecules. One entry per CDR3 protein results from TCRdb running MiXCR on the PCR reads. The sample has approximately 630,000 distinct CDR3 sequences, 55% to 60% seen once. The source of the sample is a study of post-analysis software for immune sequencing data. Study observations and caveats: Roughly five TRBV segments appeared more often in patients than in controls, and TRBV5-6, TRBV5-1 and TRBV20-1 were among these.

The J gene is TRBJ2-1, the V gene TRBV7-9; 10 bases map to TRBD1. Sequencing was done on a sample of blood. This receptor was obtained from a girl aged 2 to 9 with multiple sclerosis. The chain's CDR3 is CASSSTGQGFISSYNEQFF. The CDR3 DNA reads TGTGCCAGCAGCAGTACGGGACAGGGGTTTATAAGCTCCTACAATGAGCAGTTCTTC. Supplemented by reference TRBV7-9 and TRBJ2-1, the full variable domain reads DTGVSQNPRHKITKRGQNVTFRCDPISEHNRLYWYRQTLGQGPEFLTYFQNEAQLEKSRLLSDRFSAERPKGSFSTLEIQRTEQGDSAMYLCASSSTGQGFISSYNEQFFGPGTRLTVL.